The next 16 T cell receptor beta chains were all read from a single sample in a study of beta chain features in type 1 diabetes. Expressed TCRB transcripts were sequenced because the entire RNA isolate underwent reverse transcription. Sequencing used immunoSEQ multiplex PCR; TCRdb keeps in-frame clones, though not all of them. The data show about 620,000 clones, with about 16% seen just once and under 0.095% held by the top ten. The material sequenced was naive CD4+ T cells from blood. These receptors all stem from a man younger than 30 in good health.

The chain is built from TRBV10-3 and TRBJ1-2; perhaps TRBD1 as D (6 bases). The CDR3 spans 14 residues. Trimming cost V 7 bases and J 5 bases, with 17 bases left between them. Looked up from germline, CDR1 is ENHRY and CDR2 is SYGVKD. The CDR3 reads CAINTGQGRYGYTF. CDR3 sequence (DNA): TGTGCCATCAACACGGGGCAGGGGCGGTATGGCTACACCTTC.

The chain combines TRBV6-5 with TRBJ1-2; D call uncertain. Germline V gives CDR1 MNHEY, CDR2 SVGAGI. This CDR3 comprises 15 residues. The V and J ends lost 7 bases and 0 bases respectively, with 15 bases between them. The CDR3 spells CASKSGRTSNYGYTF. CDR3 nucleotides: TGTGCCAGCAAATCGGGCAGAACCTCTAACTATGGCTACACCTTC.

This clone has a handful of counts. Additional DNA sequences in this sample encode the identical CDR3. The chain uses TRBV18 and TRBJ2-2; 7 bases align to TRBD1. CDR1 is KGHSH, CDR2 LQKENI, per germline. The CDR3 has 13 amino acids. J gave up 5 bases and V 4 bases, and 1 base lay outside the gene matches. The CDR3 here is CASSLDRTGELFF. The CDR3 bases are TGTGCCAGCTCACTGGACAGGACCGGGGAGCTGTTTTTT.

This clone was found a few times. The chain uses TRBV21-1 and TRBJ2-5; the D call TRBD2 from the table was never checked on the DNA. TRBV21-1 is tagged as a pseudogene. CDR3 size: 15 residues. CDR3 amino acids: CASSKEQGGGETQYF. The CDR3 region has the DNA TGTGCCAGCAGCAAAGAACAAGGGGGAGGGGAGACCCAGTACTTC.

The chain carries TRBV7-2 and TRBJ2-1; D is tentatively TRBD1 or TRBD2 (6 bases each). This CDR3 contains 17 residues. Germline V gives CDR1 SGHTA, CDR2 FQGNSA. Trimming removed 3 bases from V and 5 bases from J, with 20 bases in between. The CDR3 bases are TGTGCCAGCAGCTTCAGGTGGGGGCAAGGAGGGAACAATGAGCAGTTCTTC. It codes for CASSFRWGQGGNNEQFF.

The J gene is TRBJ2-4, the V gene TRBV4-1; D perhaps matches TRBD1 (5 bases). The CDR3 consists of 15 residues. V lost 4 bases and J 0 bases, leaving 10 bases between the germline ends. Germline V CDR1 and CDR2: MGHRA, YSYEKL. The CDR3 DNA follows: TGCGCCAGCAGCCCCCTGACAGTAGCCAAAAACATTCAGTACTTC. Its protein is CASSPLTVAKNIQYF.

This clone has ten or more counts. The sample has other DNA sequences that encode this CDR3 too. The chain has TRBV7-9 and TRBJ1-5, with 8 bases identical to TRBD1. CDR1 is SEHNR and CDR2 is FQNEAQ in the germline V gene (reference sequence). Losses at the gene ends were 3 bases for V and 7 bases for J; bases not matched to a gene: 5. The CDR3 contains 14 residues. CDR3 amino acids: CASSLDREGQPQHF. Written as DNA, the CDR3 is TGTGCCAGCAGCTTGGACAGGGAAGGACAGCCCCAGCATTTT.

This clone was seen more than once but under ten times. V and J are TRBV28 and TRBJ2-5; 13 nucleotides agree with TRBD2. This CDR3 comprises 16 residues. From germline, CDR1 is MDHEN and CDR2 SYDVKM. Trimming cost V 7 bases and J 3 bases; bases outside gene matches: 8. CDR3 amino acids: CASTYWTSGSKETQYF. The CDR3 DNA is TGTGCCAGCACCTATTGGACTAGCGGGAGTAAAGAGACCCAGTACTTC.

The chain recombines TRBV11-2 with TRBJ2-1; TRBD2 aligns across 12 bases. CDR1 is SGHAT and CDR2 is FQNNGV in the germline V gene. The CDR3 runs to 15 residues. V shed 5 bases and J 5 bases; nucleotides not matched to a gene: 4. The chain's CDR3 is CASSPRLAGDNEQFF. The CDR3 DNA reads TGTGCCAGCAGCCCCCGACTAGCGGGGGACAATGAGCAGTTCTTC.

This clone was counted only a few times. The chain links TRBV11-2 to TRBJ1-2, with TRBD1 as a possible D gene (6 bases). V was pared by 5 bases and J by 5 bases, with 12 bases between. The CDR3 has 13 amino acids. The germline V gene has CDR1 SGHAT and CDR2 FQNNGV. The CDR3, as DNA: TGTGCCAGCAGCACCCGGACAGTATATGGCTACACCTTC. Protein: CASSTRTVYGYTF.

This chain connects TRBV9 to TRBJ2-3, with 14 bases identical to TRBD2. Trimming took 2 bases from V and 0 from J; bases not matched to a gene: 11. Germline-derived CDR1 and CDR2 are SGDLS and YYNGEE. The CDR3 has 20 residues. The CDR3 protein is CASSVQTSGRAGLSTDTQYF. As DNA, the CDR3 is TGTGCCAGCAGCGTTCAGACTAGCGGGAGGGCCGGGCTAAGCACAGATACGCAGTATTTT.

CDR3 loop: CASSLGTATNEETQYF. DNA for the CDR3: TGCGCCAGCAGCTTGGGGACGGCGACTAATGAAGAGACCCAGTACTTC. The chain carries TRBV5-1 and TRBJ2-5; the D gene is possibly TRBD2 (5 bases). Germline CDR1 is SGHRS and CDR2 is YFSETQ. Trimming removed 0 bases at V and 3 bases at J, with 15 bases between. The CDR3 length is 16 residues.

The genes are TRBV4-3 and TRBJ2-3; 7 bases align to TRBD1. V lost 0 bases and J lost 4; bases outside the gene matches: 4. There are 15 residues in the CDR3. The germline gives CDR1 LGHNA, CDR2 YSLEER. In DNA, the CDR3 is TGCGCCAGCAGCCAAGAGCGACAGGGAGCAGATACGCAGTATTTT. Translating it yields CASSQERQGADTQYF.

The V call is TRBV30, the J call TRBJ2-5, with TRBD1 matching over 7 bases. The J call could be wrong; TRBJ2-7 is a better fit for the DNA end. The germline gives CDR1 GTSNPN, CDR2 SVGIG (reference sequence). The CDR3 is 14 amino acids. The CDR3 is CAFSGQIFSYEQYF. The CDR3 region has the DNA TGTGCCTTCTCGGGACAGATCTTCTCCTACGAGCAGTACTTC.

This clone was counted between two and nine times. CDR3 DNA sequence: TGTGCCAGCAGTTTAAGCACGTCAGGGGCCTACGAGCAGTACTTC. It translates to CASSLSTSGAYEQYF. The gene calls are TRBV11-2 and TRBJ2-7; a weak D match, TRBD1 (6 bases). This CDR3 has 15 amino acids. Germline assignment: CDR1 SGHAT and CDR2 FQNNGV. With 6 bases removed from V and 2 bases from J, the gap between germline ends came to 17 bases.

This clone appeared a few times. This chain links TRBV4-1 with TRBJ2-1; D remains unclear. The germline V gene encodes CDR1 MGHRA and CDR2 YSYEKL. Trimming took 4 bases from V and 4 from J, leaving 14 bases between them. The CDR3 is 15 amino acids. The CDR3 coding sequence is TGCGCCAGCAGCCTCGAGCCTGTACGTTACAATGAGCAGTTCTTC. Translation: CASSLEPVRYNEQFF.